These 24 T cell receptor beta chains came from one sample sequenced in a study of vaccination and CD4 T cells after COVID-19. Oncomine TCR Beta short-read sequencing was applied to DNA from cultured CD4+ T cells. Each CDR3 protein gets one entry after TCRdb re-called the PCR reads with MiXCR. Seen here are about 21,000 distinct CDR3 sequences, roughly half observed once, and the top ten hold approximately 9%. Stated treatment: roughly nine-day PBMC culture with coronavirus spike peptide pools or control peptides (ViraFEST assay). No antigen is known for these receptors. Sequences were obtained from CD4+ T cells from blood, cultured in vitro. All receptors derive from a human donor who had recovered from COVID-19.

The V and J genes are TRBV20-1 and TRBJ2-7; 10 bases are a match to TRBD2. The CDR3 covers 15 residues. CDR1 and CDR2 from the germline V gene are DFQATT and SNEGSKA (reference sequence). V trimming: 0 bases; J trimming: 2 bases; junction bases outside the gene matches: 4. The CDR3 region is CSARDSGTSAYEQYF. DNA for the CDR3: TGCAGTGCTAGAGATTCCGGGACTAGCGCCTACGAGCAGTACTTC.

This clonotype has more than one count but fewer than ten. The CDR3 is CASSHTDTQYF. In DNA form, the CDR3 reads TGTGCCAGCTCACACACAGATACGCAGTATTTT. The chain links TRBV19 to TRBJ2-3; unclear D gene. With 9 bases removed from V and 2 bases from J, the gap between germline ends came to 6 bases. The CDR3 runs 11 residues. Germline CDR1 reads LNHDA; CDR2 reads SQIVND (reference sequence). Full variable domain (missing parts from reference TRBV19 and TRBJ2-3): DGGITQSPKYLFRKEGQNVTLSCEQNLNHDAMYWYRQDPGQGLRLIYYSQIVNDFQKGDIAEGYSVSREKKESFPLTVTSAQKNPTAFYLCASSHTDTQYFGPGTRLTVL.

This chain uses TRBV20-1 with TRBJ2-5, with D unclear. CDR1 is DFQATT, CDR2 SNEGSKA, per germline (reference sequence). This CDR3 comprises 12 residues. V was cut by 3 bases and J by 5 bases, with 10 bases left in between. The CDR3 spells CSASFNWETQYF. The DNA of the CDR3 is TGCAGTGCTAGTTTCAATTGGGAGACCCAGTACTTC.

The chain links TRBV5-4 to TRBJ2-3, with D hard to call. V was pared by 3 bases and J by 6 bases, with 8 bases between. Germline CDR1 is SGHNT and CDR2 is YYREEE (reference sequence). The CDR3 contains 12 residues. The CDR3, as DNA: TGTGCCAGCAGCTATGATGGGGATACGCAGTATTTT. Translation: CASSYDGDTQYF.

This clonotype turned up a few times. The chain recombines TRBV18 with TRBJ2-3; no clear D. This CDR3 has 13 amino acids. The V gene's germline CDR1 is KGHSH and CDR2 LQKENI. V dropped 3 bases and J dropped 8 bases, with 12 bases sitting between them. The chain's CDR3 is CASSPAAAPTQYF. CDR3 nucleotide sequence: TGTGCCAGCTCACCGGCCGCTGCCCCTACGCAGTATTTT.

This clonotype appeared once. The gene calls are TRBV6-2 or TRBV6-3 and TRBJ2-4; D not certain. The germline gives CDR1 MNHEY, CDR2 SVGEGT. CDR3 length: 11 residues. Trimming cost V 4 bases and J 6 bases, with 4 bases left between them. The CDR3 spells CASSSPNIQYF. The CDR3 DNA sequence: TGTGCCAGCAGTTCCCCAAACATTCAGTACTTC.

The chain recombines TRBV7-9 with TRBJ2-1, with 9 bases aligning to TRBD1. Germline V gene data show CDR1 as SEHNR and CDR2 as FQNEAQ (reference sequence). The CDR3 totals 16 residues. With 0 bases clipped from V and 5 bases from J, the junction kept 5 bases outside the gene matches. CDR3 sequence: CASSLAGQGTDNEQFF. In DNA, the CDR3 is TGTGCCAGCAGCTTAGCGGGACAGGGTACCGACAATGAGCAGTTCTTC. The entire variable domain, with the rest obtained from reference TRBV7-9 and TRBJ2-1, is as follows: DTGVSQNPRHKITKRGQNVTFRCDPISEHNRLYWYRQTLGQGPEFLTYFQNEAQLEKSRLLSDRFSAERPKGSFSTLEIQRTEQGDSAMYLCASSLAGQGTDNEQFFGPGTRLTVL.

In this sample, this clonotype turned up a few times. V gene TRBV19 combines with J gene TRBJ1-5; D gene ambiguous. There are 15 residues in the CDR3. Germline CDR1 reads LNHDA; CDR2 reads SQIVND (reference sequence). V was trimmed by 5 bases and J by 2 bases, leaving 13 bases between them. DNA of the CDR3: TGTGCCAGTAGTTCCTGGGTAGGCGGCAATCAGCCCCAGCATTTT. Its protein product is CASSSWVGGNQPQHF.

This chain joins TRBV2 and TRBJ2-7, with a weak D call TRBD1 (5 bases). The length of the CDR3 is 13 residues. Trimming removed 4 bases from V and 5 bases from J, with 12 bases in between. Germline V gene sequence: CDR1 SNHLY, CDR2 FYNNEI. CDR3 sequence reads: CASSAETEDEQYF. CDR3 coding DNA: TGTGCCAGCAGTGCGGAGACAGAGGACGAGCAGTACTTC.

The rearrangement joins TRBV28 to TRBJ1-6; 8 positions match TRBD1. The CDR3 sequence is 15 residues long. After removal of 5 bases from V and 10 bases from J, the junction contained 10 bases not matched to a gene. Per germline, CDR1 MDHEN and CDR2 SYDVKM. CDR3 protein: CASSGDDRGGSPLHF. The CDR3 bases are TGTGCCAGCAGTGGGGACGACAGGGGCGGATCACCCCTCCACTTT.

This clonotype was counted a single time. The CDR3 coding sequence is TGTGCCAGCAGCAGACTAGCGACCACCGGGGAGCTGTTTTTT. Translation: CASSRLATTGELFF. V is TRBV6-1 and J is TRBJ2-2, with 8 bases that match TRBD2. The germline V gene has CDR1 MNHNS and CDR2 SASEGT. Trimming cost V 6 bases and J 4 bases; bases outside gene matches: 4. CDR3 length: 14 residues.

The rearrangement uses TRBV20-1 and TRBJ1-5; D remains unclear. The CDR3 contains 16 residues. The V end was cut by 0 bases, the J end by 0 bases, with 12 bases between. The V gene's germline CDR1 is DFQATT and CDR2 SNEGSKA (reference sequence). The CDR3 DNA sequence: TGCAGTGCTAGAGATGGGCGATTTTATAGCAATCAGCCCCAGCATTTT. Its translation: CSARDGRFYSNQPQHF.

The chain employs TRBV15 and TRBJ2-1; a weak D match, TRBD2 (6 bases). The CDR3 length is 17 residues. Germline V lookup: CDR1 LNHNV, CDR2 YYDKDF (reference sequence). Trimming stripped 0 bases from V and 2 bases from J, with 14 bases between. CDR3 DNA sequence: TGTGCCACCAGCAGAGATGGCGTAGCGGAGACCTACAATGAGCAGTTCTTC. Translating it yields CATSRDGVAETYNEQFF.

The chain combines TRBV12-3 or TRBV12-4 with TRBJ2-5; no clear D. Trimming cost V 1 base and J 4 bases, with 4 bases left between them. This CDR3 has 12 amino acids. Here the CDR3 reads CASSLGVETQYF. DNA for the CDR3: TGTGCCAGCAGTTTAGGGGTAGAGACCCAGTACTTC.

This rearrangement joins TRBV2 to TRBJ1-1; 7 bases match TRBD1. Germline CDR1 reads SNHLY; CDR2 reads FYNNEI. Unmatched junction bases numbered 12, after V lost 6 bases and J lost 5 bases. The CDR3 spans 15 residues. CDR3 residues: CASRKTGQVWTEAFF. The CDR3, as DNA: TGTGCCAGCAGAAAAACCGGACAGGTTTGGACTGAAGCTTTCTTT.

The chain is built from TRBV20-1 and TRBJ2-5, with 7 bases fitting TRBD2. V was pared by 6 bases and J by 0 bases, with 10 bases of the junction left unmatched. Germline assignment: CDR1 DFQATT and CDR2 SNEGSKA (reference sequence). CDR3 length: 15 residues. In DNA form, the CDR3 reads TGCAGTGCCCCGAGAGCGGGAAGGAACCAAGAGACCCAGTACTTC. Translation gives CSAPRAGRNQETQYF.

This chain links TRBV12-3 or TRBV12-4 with TRBJ1-5; 9 positions agree with TRBD1. V shed 4 bases and J 4 bases; nucleotides not matched to a gene: 2. The CDR3 covers 14 residues. This CDR3 reads CASSSQGANQPQHF. The CDR3 bases are TGTGCCAGCAGTTCACAGGGGGCGAATCAGCCCCAGCATTTT.

The rearrangement uses TRBV19 and TRBJ2-6; 7 nucleotides match TRBD2. This CDR3 is 13 amino acids long. The V and J ends lost 11 bases and 2 bases, in that order; junction bases with no gene match: 3. The germline gives CDR1 LNHDA, CDR2 SQIVND (reference sequence). The chain's CDR3 is CASRGAGANVLTF. CDR3 nucleotide sequence: TGTGCCTCCCGGGGGGCTGGGGCCAACGTCCTGACTTTC.

V gene TRBV27 combines with J gene TRBJ1-2; 8 bases align to TRBD1. This CDR3 contains 17 residues. CDR1 and CDR2 from the germline V gene are MNHEY and SMNVEV (reference sequence). Trimming cost V 7 bases and J 2 bases; bases outside gene matches: 15. For the CDR3, the DNA is TGTGCCAGCACCAGGGGGGCAGGGGGCCCTCTGAACTATGGCTACACCTTC. Translating gives CASTRGAGGPLNYGYTF.

In regard to this clonotype: Possible read error: a much larger clone is one base away. The V and J genes are TRBV15 and TRBJ1-5; 8 nucleotides match TRBD1. The CDR3 is 16 residues long. The germline V gene has CDR1 LNHNV and CDR2 YYDKDF (reference sequence). The CDR3 is CAASRAQGAGNQPQHF. The CDR3 DNA reads TGTGCCGCCAGCAGAGCCCAGGGGGCAGGCAATCAGCCCCAGCATTTT.

V gene TRBV12-3 or TRBV12-4 combines with J gene TRBJ1-1; no definite D call. The length of the CDR3 is 10 residues. V was cut by 8 bases and J by 3 bases, with 4 bases left in between. The CDR3 is CASRDTEAFF. CDR3 nucleotides: TGTGCCAGCCGGGACACTGAAGCTTTCTTT.

The chain recombines TRBV7-3 with TRBJ1-5; D might be TRBD1 (6 bases). The V gene lost 5 bases and the J gene lost 3 bases, with 14 bases spanning the gap. The CDR3 runs 15 residues. Germline CDR1 SGHTA, CDR2 FQGTGA. In DNA, the CDR3 is TGTGCCAGCAGCCGGGAGGGGGGGAACAATCAGCCCCAGCATTTT. Translating gives CASSREGGNNQPQHF.

This clonotype was observed a few times. The CDR3 DNA sequence: TGTGCCAGCAGACCCCCGACAGGTTATAGCACAGATACGCAGTATTTT. This encodes CASRPPTGYSTDTQYF. The rearrangement links TRBV6-2 or TRBV6-3 to TRBJ2-3, with D perhaps TRBD1 (6 bases). The germline gives CDR1 MNHEY, CDR2 SVGEGT. The V gene lost 6 bases and the J gene lost 0 bases, with 16 bases spanning the gap. The CDR3 is made up of 16 amino acids.

This clonotype was observed a few times. The V gene is TRBV6-2 or TRBV6-3, the J gene TRBJ1-5; weak D call: TRBD1 (5 bases). The germline gives CDR1 MNHEY, CDR2 SVGEGT. Trimming took 11 bases from V and 0 from J, leaving 14 bases between them. The CDR3 consists of 14 residues. The CDR3 loop is CAVGGIYSNQPQHF. The CDR3 bases are TGTGCCGTCGGGGGAATTTATAGCAATCAGCCCCAGCATTTT.